A selection of T cell receptor beta chains follows, all from one sample in a study of identical twins. One entry per CDR3 protein results from TCRdb running MiXCR on the 5' RACE reads. Among fewer than 650,000 distinct CDR3 sequences, roughly 6.6% were seen once, and the ten largest hold approximately 1.5%. These data also formed part of another study, on yellow fever vaccine responses in identical twins.

The specimen was PBMCs. These receptors were collected from a woman under 30 in good health. The CDR3 runs from the conserved cysteine through the conserved F or W. A D gene is named only where the DNA matches it firmly. Clone size is given for some rows only: seen once, a few or many times, or a class if the clone is expanded.

D gene: NA
V gene: TRBV3-1
J gene: TRBJ1-2
clone size: many
CDR3 protein: CASSPLVKGNGYTF
CDR3 DNA: TGTGCCAGCAGCCCCCTCGTTAAGGGGAATGGCTACACCTTC

D gene: NA
V gene: TRBV15
J gene: TRBJ1-5
clone size: few
CDR3 protein: CATSPGISNQPQHF
CDR3 DNA: TGTGCCACCAGCCCGGGCATTAGCAATCAGCCCCAGCATTTT

D gene: TRBD1
V gene: TRBV5-1
J gene: TRBJ2-4
clone size: many
CDR3 protein: CASSTGTGAGNIQYF
CDR3 DNA: TGCGCCAGCAGCACCGGGACAGGGGCAGGAAACATTCAGTACTTC

D gene: NA
V gene: TRBV5-1
J gene: TRBJ2-2
clone size: NA
CDR3 protein: CASRAGGVGELFF
CDR3 DNA: TGCGCCAGCAGAGCCGGGGGCGTGGGGGAGCTGTTTTTT

D gene: NA
V gene: TRBV28
J gene: TRBJ2-1
clone size: few
CDR3 protein: CASSLSPPYEQFF
CDR3 DNA: TGTGCCAGCAGTTTATCGCCCCCATATGAGCAGTTCTTC

D gene: NA
V gene: TRBV12-3/TRBV12-4
J gene: TRBJ2-1
clone size: many
CDR3 protein: CASSFKGYNEQFF
CDR3 DNA: TGTGCCAGCAGTTTTAAAGGTTACAATGAGCAGTTCTTC

D gene: NA
V gene: TRBV7-2
J gene: TRBJ2-1
clone size: few
CDR3 protein: CASSLVAVNEQFF
CDR3 DNA: TGTGCCAGCAGCTTAGTCGCGGTTAATGAGCAGTTCTTC

D gene: NA
V gene: TRBV3-1
J gene: TRBJ1-1
clone size: NA
CDR3 protein: CASSLTRVGRTEAFF
CDR3 DNA: TGTGCCAGCAGCCTCACAAGGGTAGGGAGGACTGAAGCTTTCTTT

D gene: TRBD1
V gene: TRBV7-8
J gene: TRBJ2-1
clone size: NA
CDR3 protein: CASSRRVPGQVYNEQFF
CDR3 DNA: TGTGCCAGCAGCCGAAGGGTCCCGGGACAGGTATACAATGAGCAGTTCTTC

D gene: NA
V gene: TRBV25-1
J gene: TRBJ2-2
clone size: many
CDR3 protein: CASSGVQGSGELFF
CDR3 DNA: TGTGCCAGCAGTGGAGTACAGGGTTCCGGGGAGCTGTTTTTT

D gene: NA
V gene: TRBV5-1
J gene: TRBJ2-1
clone size: NA
CDR3 protein: CASSNRANEQFF
CDR3 DNA: TGCGCCAGCAGCAATAGAGCCAATGAGCAGTTCTTC

D gene: TRBD2
V gene: TRBV6-2/TRBV6-3
J gene: TRBJ2-1
clone size: few
CDR3 protein: CASSHSSGGNEQFF
CDR3 DNA: TGTGCCAGCAGCCACTCTAGCGGGGGGAATGAGCAGTTCTTC

D gene: NA
V gene: TRBV7-2
J gene: TRBJ2-3
clone size: many
CDR3 protein: CASSLGSRTDTQYF
CDR3 DNA: TGTGCCAGCAGCTTAGGGAGTAGGACAGATACGCAGTATTTT

D gene: TRBD2
V gene: TRBV13
J gene: TRBJ2-1
clone size: NA
CDR3 protein: CASTLAGGHNEQFF
CDR3 DNA: TGTGCCAGCACACTAGCGGGGGGGCACAATGAGCAGTTCTTC

D gene: NA
V gene: TRBV12-3/TRBV12-4
J gene: TRBJ2-5
clone size: many
CDR3 protein: CASRDGTRGRETQYF
CDR3 DNA: TGTGCCAGCAGGGACGGGACGAGGGGACGAGAGACCCAGTACTTC

D gene: NA
V gene: TRBV5-1
J gene: TRBJ2-1
clone size: NA
CDR3 protein: CASSPAVPGNEQFF
CDR3 DNA: TGCGCCAGCAGCCCGGCAGTTCCGGGCAATGAGCAGTTCTTC

D gene: TRBD2
V gene: TRBV27
J gene: TRBJ2-7
clone size: many
CDR3 protein: CASGTAGTSYEQYF
CDR3 DNA: TGTGCCAGCGGAACCGCCGGGACTAGCTACGAGCAGTACTTC

D gene: NA
V gene: TRBV11-2
J gene: TRBJ1-3
clone size: NA
CDR3 protein: CASSSAGFVRNTIYF
CDR3 DNA: TGTGCCAGCAGCTCGGCAGGGTTTGTTCGGAACACCATATATTTT

D gene: NA
V gene: TRBV7-2
J gene: TRBJ2-5
clone size: many
CDR3 protein: CASSYNRETQYF
CDR3 DNA: TGTGCCAGCAGCTACAATAGAGAGACCCAGTACTTC

D gene: TRBD1
V gene: TRBV7-8
J gene: TRBJ2-7
clone size: NA
CDR3 protein: CASSLLSGGQGDYEQYF
CDR3 DNA: TGTGCCAGCAGCCTCCTATCAGGGGGACAGGGGGACTACGAGCAGTACTTC

D gene: TRBD1
V gene: TRBV20-1
J gene: TRBJ1-2
clone size: many
CDR3 protein: CSARDVGGQGHYGYTF
CDR3 DNA: TGCAGTGCTAGAGATGTGGGGGGACAGGGCCACTATGGCTACACCTTC

D gene: NA
V gene: TRBV27
J gene: TRBJ1-6
clone size: NA
CDR3 protein: CASSLVQAVSSPLHF
CDR3 DNA: TGTGCCAGCAGTTTAGTACAGGCCGTTAGTTCACCCCTCCACTTT

D gene: TRBD2
V gene: TRBV28
J gene: TRBJ2-3
clone size: many
CDR3 protein: CASSRRGERDTDTQYF
CDR3 DNA: TGTGCCAGCAGTCGCAGAGGGGAGCGGGACACAGATACGCAGTATTTT